The table lists the clone carrying this T cell receptor (beta chain) with a few counts. The assay was immunoSEQ multiplex PCR, and TCRdb's table has in-frame clones only and misses some. Here the sample spans 160,000 or so clones, roughly 80% being singletons. The sample is drawn from a study of blood T cell repertoires in COVID-19. Study in general: The origin of the acute and convalescent COVID-19 samples was the United States, Italy and Spain.

The CDR3 covers 19 residues. Germline-derived CDR1 and CDR2 are MGHRA and YSYEKL. V was trimmed by 5 bases and J by 0 bases, leaving 20 bases between them. This receptor was obtained from a woman aged 80 or older with acute or convalescent COVID-19. This chain links TRBV4-1 with TRBJ1-6; possible D gene TRBD1, 5 bases. Sequenced sample: peripheral blood. CDR3 residues: CASSNLGLRGSSYNSPLHF. The CDR3, as DNA: TGCGCCAGCAGCAACCTGGGACTGCGGGGGAGCTCCTATAATTCACCCCTCCACTTT.